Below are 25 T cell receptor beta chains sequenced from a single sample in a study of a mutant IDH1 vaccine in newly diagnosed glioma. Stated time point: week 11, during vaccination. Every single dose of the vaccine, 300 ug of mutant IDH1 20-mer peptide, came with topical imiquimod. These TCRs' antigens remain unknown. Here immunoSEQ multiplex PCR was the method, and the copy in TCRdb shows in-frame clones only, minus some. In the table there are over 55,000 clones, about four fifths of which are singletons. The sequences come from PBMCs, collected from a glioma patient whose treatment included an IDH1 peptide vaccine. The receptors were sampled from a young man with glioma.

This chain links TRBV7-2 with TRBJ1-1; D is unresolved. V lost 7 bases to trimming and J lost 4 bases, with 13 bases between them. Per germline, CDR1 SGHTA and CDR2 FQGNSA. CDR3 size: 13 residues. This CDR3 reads CASNLPVGTEAFF. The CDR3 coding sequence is TGTGCCAGCAATCTCCCGGTTGGCACTGAAGCTTTCTTT.

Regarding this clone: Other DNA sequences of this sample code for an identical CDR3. CDR3 in DNA: TGTGCCAGCAGCGTAGCTTCGTACACTGAAGCTTTCTTT. This translates into CASSVASYTEAFF. The genes are TRBV9 and TRBJ1-1; D uncertain. The CDR3 has 13 amino acids. Trimming pared 0 bases from V and 3 bases from J, leaving 6 bases between. CDR1 SGDLS and CDR2 YYNGEE come from the germline V gene.

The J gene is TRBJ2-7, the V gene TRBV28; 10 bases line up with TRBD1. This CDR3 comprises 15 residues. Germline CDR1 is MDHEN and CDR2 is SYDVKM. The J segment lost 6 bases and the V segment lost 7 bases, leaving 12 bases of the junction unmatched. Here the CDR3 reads CASTQGTGALGEQYF. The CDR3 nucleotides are TGTGCCAGCACCCAGGGGACAGGGGCCCTCGGCGAGCAGTACTTC.

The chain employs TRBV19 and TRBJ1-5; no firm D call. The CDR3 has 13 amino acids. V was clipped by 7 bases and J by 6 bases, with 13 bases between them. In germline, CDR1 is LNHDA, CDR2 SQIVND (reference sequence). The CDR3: CASTTRGVQPQHF. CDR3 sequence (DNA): TGTGCCAGTACAACCCGCGGGGTTCAGCCCCAGCATTTT.

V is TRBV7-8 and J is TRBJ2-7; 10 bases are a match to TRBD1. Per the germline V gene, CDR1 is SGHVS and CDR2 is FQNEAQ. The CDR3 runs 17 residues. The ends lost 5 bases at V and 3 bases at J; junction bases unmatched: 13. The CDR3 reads CASSLNLDRGLVYEQYF. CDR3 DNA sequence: TGTGCCAGCAGCCTCAACCTAGACAGGGGGCTTGTCTACGAGCAGTACTTC.

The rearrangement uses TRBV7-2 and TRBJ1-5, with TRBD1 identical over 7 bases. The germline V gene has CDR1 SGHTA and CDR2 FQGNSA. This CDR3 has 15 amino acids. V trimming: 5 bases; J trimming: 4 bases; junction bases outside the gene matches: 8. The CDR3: CASSPQAGGNQPQHF. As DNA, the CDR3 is TGTGCCAGCAGCCCCCAGGCAGGGGGAAATCAGCCCCAGCATTTT.

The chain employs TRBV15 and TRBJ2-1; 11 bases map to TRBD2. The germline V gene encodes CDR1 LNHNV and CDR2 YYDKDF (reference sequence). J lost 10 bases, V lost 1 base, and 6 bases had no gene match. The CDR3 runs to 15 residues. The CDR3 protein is CATSRGSGRALEQFF. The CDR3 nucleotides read TGTGCCACCAGCAGAGGTAGCGGGAGGGCCTTGGAGCAGTTCTTC.

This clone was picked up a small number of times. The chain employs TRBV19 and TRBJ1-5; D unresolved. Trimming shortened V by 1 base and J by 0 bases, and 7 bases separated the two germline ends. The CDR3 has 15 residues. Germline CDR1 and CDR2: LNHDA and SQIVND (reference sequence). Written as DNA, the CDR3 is TGTGCCAGTAGTATAGTGGGAGATAGCAATCAGCCCCAGCATTTT. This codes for CASSIVGDSNQPQHF.

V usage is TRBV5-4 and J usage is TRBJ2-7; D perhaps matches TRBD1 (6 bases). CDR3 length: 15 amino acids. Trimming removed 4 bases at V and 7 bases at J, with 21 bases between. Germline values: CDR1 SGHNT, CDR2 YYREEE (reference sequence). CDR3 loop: CASSRQESPSREQYF. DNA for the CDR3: TGTGCCAGCAGCCGACAGGAATCCCCCTCGCGGGAGCAGTACTTC.

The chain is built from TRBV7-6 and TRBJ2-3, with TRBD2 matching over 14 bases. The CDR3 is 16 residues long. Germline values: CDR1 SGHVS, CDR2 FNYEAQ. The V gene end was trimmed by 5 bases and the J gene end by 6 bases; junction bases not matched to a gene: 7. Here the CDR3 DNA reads TGTGCCAGCAGCCCCGGGACTAGCGGGAGTCAGGATACGCAGTATTTT. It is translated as CASSPGTSGSQDTQYF.

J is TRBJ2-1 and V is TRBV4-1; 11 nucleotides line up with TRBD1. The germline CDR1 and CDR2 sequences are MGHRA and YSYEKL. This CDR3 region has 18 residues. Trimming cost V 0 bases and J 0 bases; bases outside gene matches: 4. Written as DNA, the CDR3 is TGCGCCAGCAGCCAAGATAAGGACAGGGGGCTCTCCTACAATGAGCAGTTCTTC. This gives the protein CASSQDKDRGLSYNEQFF.

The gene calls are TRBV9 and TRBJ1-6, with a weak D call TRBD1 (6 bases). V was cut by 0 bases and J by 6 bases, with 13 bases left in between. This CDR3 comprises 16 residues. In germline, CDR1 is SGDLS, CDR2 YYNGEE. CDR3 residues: CASSVGGAVLNSPLHF. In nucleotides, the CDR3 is TGTGCCAGCAGCGTAGGGGGGGCCGTGCTTAATTCACCCCTCCACTTT.

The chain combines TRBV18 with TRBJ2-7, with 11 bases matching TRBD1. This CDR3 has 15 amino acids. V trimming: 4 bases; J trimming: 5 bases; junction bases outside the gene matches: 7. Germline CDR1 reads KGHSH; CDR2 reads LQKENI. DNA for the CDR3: TGTGCCAGCTCACGGACAGGGGGCTTAGTCCACGAGCAGTACTTC. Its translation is CASSRTGGLVHEQYF.

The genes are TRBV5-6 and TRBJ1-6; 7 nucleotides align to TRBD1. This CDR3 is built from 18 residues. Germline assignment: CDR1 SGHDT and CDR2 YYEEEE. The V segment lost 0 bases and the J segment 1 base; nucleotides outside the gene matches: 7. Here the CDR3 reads CASSLGQGSKSYNSPLHF. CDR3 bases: TGTGCCAGCAGCTTGGGACAGGGAAGCAAGTCCTATAATTCACCCCTCCACTTT.

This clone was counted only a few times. The CDR3 reads CASKIGQANEQYF. Written as DNA, the CDR3 is TGTGCCAGCAAGATTGGACAGGCTAACGAGCAGTACTTC. V is TRBV5-5 and J is TRBJ2-7; 7 bases agree with TRBD1. CDR1 is SGHKS and CDR2 is YYEKEE in the germline V gene (reference sequence). The J segment lost 5 bases and the V segment lost 6 bases, leaving 8 bases of the junction unmatched. CDR3 length: 13 amino acids.

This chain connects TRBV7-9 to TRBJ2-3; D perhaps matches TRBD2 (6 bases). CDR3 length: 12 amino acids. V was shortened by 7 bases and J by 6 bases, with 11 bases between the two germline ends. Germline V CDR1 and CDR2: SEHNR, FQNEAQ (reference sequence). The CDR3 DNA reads TGTGCCAGCACCCCTGCGGGGGATACGCAGTATTTT. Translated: CASTPAGDTQYF.

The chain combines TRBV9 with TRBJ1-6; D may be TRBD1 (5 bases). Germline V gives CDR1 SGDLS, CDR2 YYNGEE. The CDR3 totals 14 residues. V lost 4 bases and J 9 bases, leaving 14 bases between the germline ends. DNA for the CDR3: TGTGCCAGCAGCCCCCGACGGGGCGGTTCACCCCTCCACTTT. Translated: CASSPRRGGSPLHF.

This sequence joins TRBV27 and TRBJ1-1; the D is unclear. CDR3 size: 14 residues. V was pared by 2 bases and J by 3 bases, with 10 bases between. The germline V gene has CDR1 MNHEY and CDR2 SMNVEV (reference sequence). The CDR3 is CASSLIGRDTEAFF. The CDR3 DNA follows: TGTGCCAGCAGTTTAATCGGGCGAGACACTGAAGCTTTCTTT.

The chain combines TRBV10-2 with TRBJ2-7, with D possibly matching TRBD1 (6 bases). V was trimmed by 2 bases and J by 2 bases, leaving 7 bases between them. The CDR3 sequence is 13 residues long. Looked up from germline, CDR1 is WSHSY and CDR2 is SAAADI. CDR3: CASSEGGPYEQYF. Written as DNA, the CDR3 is TGCGCCAGCAGTGAGGGGGGCCCCTACGAGCAGTACTTC.

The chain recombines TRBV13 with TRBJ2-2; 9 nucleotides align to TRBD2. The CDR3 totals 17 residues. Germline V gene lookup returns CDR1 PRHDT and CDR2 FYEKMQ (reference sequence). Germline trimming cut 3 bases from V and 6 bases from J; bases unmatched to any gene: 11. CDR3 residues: CASSFGSGTSTPGELFF. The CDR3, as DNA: TGTGCCAGCAGCTTCGGATCCGGGACTAGCACGCCCGGGGAGCTGTTTTTT.

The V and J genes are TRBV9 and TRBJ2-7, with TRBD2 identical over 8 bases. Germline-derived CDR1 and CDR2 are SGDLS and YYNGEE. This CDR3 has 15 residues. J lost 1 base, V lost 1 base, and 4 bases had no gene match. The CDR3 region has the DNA TGTGCCAGCAGCGTATTTAGCGGGACTTCCTACGAGCAGTACTTC. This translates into CASSVFSGTSYEQYF.

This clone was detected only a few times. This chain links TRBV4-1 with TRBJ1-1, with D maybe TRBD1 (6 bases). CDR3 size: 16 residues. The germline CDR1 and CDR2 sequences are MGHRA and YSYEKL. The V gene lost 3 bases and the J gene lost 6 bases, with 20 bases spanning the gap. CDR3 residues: CASSHSRGRFPSEAFF. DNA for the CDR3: TGCGCCAGCAGCCACTCGAGGGGGAGGTTTCCCTCTGAAGCTTTCTTT.

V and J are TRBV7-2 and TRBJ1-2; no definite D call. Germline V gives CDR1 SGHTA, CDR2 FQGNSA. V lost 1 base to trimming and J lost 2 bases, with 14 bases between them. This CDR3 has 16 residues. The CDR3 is CASSLGYGSHNYGYTF. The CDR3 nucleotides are TGTGCCAGCAGCTTAGGGTACGGTAGCCACAACTATGGCTACACCTTC. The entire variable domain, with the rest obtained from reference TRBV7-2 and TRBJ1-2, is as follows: GAGVSQSPSNKVTEKGKDVELRCDPISGHTALYWYRQSLGQGLEFLIYFQGNSAPDKSGLPSDRFSAERTGGSVSTLTIQRTQQEDSAVYLCASSLGYGSHNYGYTFGSGTRLTVV.

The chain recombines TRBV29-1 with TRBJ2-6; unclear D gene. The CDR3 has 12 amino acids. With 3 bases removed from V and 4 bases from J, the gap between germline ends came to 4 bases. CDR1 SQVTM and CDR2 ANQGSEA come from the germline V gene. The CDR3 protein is CSVDTGANVLTF. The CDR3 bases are TGCAGCGTTGATACCGGGGCCAACGTCCTGACTTTC.

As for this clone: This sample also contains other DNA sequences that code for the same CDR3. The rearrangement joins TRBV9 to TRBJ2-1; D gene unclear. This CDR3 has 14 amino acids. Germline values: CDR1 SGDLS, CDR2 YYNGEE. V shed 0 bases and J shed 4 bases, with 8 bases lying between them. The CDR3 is CASSVAGVYNEQFF. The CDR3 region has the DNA TGTGCCAGCAGCGTAGCGGGCGTATACAATGAGCAGTTCTTC.